Below are 15 T cell receptor beta chains sequenced from a single sample in a study of T cells after yellow fever vaccination. Each CDR3 protein gets one entry after TCRdb re-called the 5' RACE reads with MiXCR. The sample has 340,000 or so distinct CDR3 sequences, roughly an eighth seen once. The starting material was CD4+ T cells sorted from PBMCs, obtained 15 days after the yellow fever booster vaccination. These receptors came from a man aged 18 to 29 who received the YFV17D yellow fever vaccine.

This clonotype was counted between two and nine times. The V gene is TRBV9, the J gene TRBJ2-5; 7 nucleotides match TRBD2. The V gene end was trimmed by 4 bases and the J gene end by 5 bases; junction bases not matched to a gene: 14. The CDR3 runs 16 residues. Germline V gene data show CDR1 as SGDLS and CDR2 as YYNGEE. The CDR3 sequence is CASSPTSGTTFETQYF. DNA for the CDR3: TGTGCCAGCAGCCCCACCTCGGGGACTACTTTTGAGACCCAGTACTTC.

The J gene is TRBJ2-7, the V gene TRBV5-1; D is tentatively TRBD1 or TRBD2 (5 bases each). V was cut by 5 bases and J by 5 bases, with 14 bases left in between. The germline CDR1 and CDR2 sequences are SGHRS and YFSETQ. This CDR3 contains 13 residues. The CDR3 DNA is TGCGCCAGCAGAGGGACGACTCAGGACGAGCAGTACTTC. Translation: CASRGTTQDEQYF.

This clonotype has only a few counts. V is TRBV6-2 or TRBV6-3 and J is TRBJ2-1; D unresolved. The CDR3 length is 11 residues. Trimming stripped 4 bases from V and 12 bases from J, with 10 bases between. The V gene's germline CDR1 is MNHEY and CDR2 SVGEGT. CDR3 sequence: CASSSRSGQFF. CDR3 bases: TGTGCCAGCAGTTCACGCTCCGGGCAGTTCTTC.

This clonotype came up a few times. CDR3 in amino acids: CASSQEGLNTEAFF. CDR3 coding DNA: TGTGCCAGCAGCCAAGAAGGATTGAACACTGAAGCTTTCTTT. The chain recombines TRBV4-2 with TRBJ1-1, with D unresolved. The germline gives CDR1 LGHNA, CDR2 YNFKEQ. The CDR3 sequence is 14 residues long. V lost 0 bases and J lost 0, with 5 bases in between.

In its sample, this clonotype was seen many times. The genes are TRBV18 and TRBJ2-6; a possible D gene is TRBD2 (5 bases). V was clipped by 3 bases and J by 0 bases, with 12 bases between them. Germline V gene sequence: CDR1 KGHSH, CDR2 LQKENI. The CDR3 spans 17 residues. As DNA, the CDR3 is TGTGCCAGCTCACCGAGGGCAGCGACCTCTGGGGCCAACGTCCTGACTTTC. As protein: CASSPRAATSGANVLTF. Together with reference TRBV18 and TRBJ2-6, the CDR3 gives the full variable domain: NAGVMQNPRHLVRRRGQEARLRCSPMKGHSHVYWYRQLPEEGLKFMVYLQKENIIDESGMPKERFSAEFPKEGPSILRIQQVVRGDSAAYFCASSPRAATSGANVLTFGAGSRLTVL.

This clonotype was counted many times. The V and J genes are TRBV20-1 and TRBJ2-2; a possible D gene is TRBD1 (6 bases). Germline CDR1 reads DFQATT; CDR2 reads SNEGSKA (reference sequence). The CDR3 is 15 residues long. V lost 5 bases to trimming and J lost 0 bases, with 13 bases between them. CDR3 protein: CSAPRQAANTGELFF. CDR3 sequence (DNA): TGCAGTGCTCCCCGACAGGCCGCGAACACCGGGGAGCTGTTTTTT.

The chain couples TRBV7-2 to TRBJ1-5; no reliable D call. The CDR3 has 14 residues. The germline V gene has CDR1 SGHTA and CDR2 FQGNSA. Between the trimmed V and J ends, which lost 2 bases and 4 bases, there was a span of 9 bases. The CDR3 region has the DNA TGTGCCAGCAGCTTATGGCAGCAAAATCAGCCCCAGCATTTT. This encodes CASSLWQQNQPQHF.

The chain is built from TRBV4-1 and TRBJ2-5, with a possible D match to TRBD2 (5 bases). Trimming pared 1 base from V and 4 bases from J, leaving 7 bases between. The CDR3 loop spans 13 amino acids. Per germline, CDR1 MGHRA and CDR2 YSYEKL. This CDR3 reads CASSQVLAETQYF. The CDR3, as DNA: TGCGCCAGCAGCCAAGTTCTAGCAGAGACCCAGTACTTC.

J is TRBJ1-5 and V is TRBV6-2 or TRBV6-3; D remains ambiguous. The CDR3 has 18 amino acids. Germline values: CDR1 MNHEY, CDR2 SVGEGT. Trimming removed 8 bases at V and 0 bases at J, with 23 bases between. The chain's CDR3 is CASGSRVTEFYSNQPQHF. The CDR3 bases are TGTGCCAGCGGGTCCAGAGTTACAGAATTTTATAGCAATCAGCCCCAGCATTTT.

This clonotype has only a few counts. This chain connects TRBV6-1 to TRBJ2-7; 10 bases match TRBD1. V lost 6 bases and J lost 4; bases outside the gene matches: 9. Germline lookup yields CDR1 MNHNS and CDR2 SASEGT. This CDR3 contains 15 residues. The CDR3: CASSLRDRGPYEQYF. The CDR3 nucleotides read TGTGCCAGCAGCCTCCGGGACAGGGGACCTTACGAGCAGTACTTC.

The chain links TRBV5-1 to TRBJ1-4; a possible D gene is TRBD1 (6 bases). The CDR3 is 15 amino acids. Germline V gene sequence: CDR1 SGHRS, CDR2 YFSETQ. V lost 0 bases and J 3 bases, leaving 9 bases between the germline ends. DNA for the CDR3: TGCGCCAGCAGCTTGGCAGGGGACTCTAATGAAAAACTGTTTTTT. Amino acids: CASSLAGDSNEKLFF.

In this sample, this clonotype turned up many times. V and J are TRBV5-6 and TRBJ2-5, with D unresolved. Germline V gene data show CDR1 as SGHDT and CDR2 as YYEEEE. The CDR3 runs to 15 residues. Trimming stripped 0 bases from V and 2 bases from J, with 11 bases between. In nucleotides, the CDR3 is TGTGCCAGCAGCTTGGCGTGGGGTCGACAAGAGACCCAGTACTTC. Its translation is CASSLAWGRQETQYF. The full variable domain, rest sourced from reference TRBV5-6 and TRBJ2-5, is DAGVTQSPTHLIKTRGQQVTLRCSPKSGHDTVSWYQQALGQGPQFIFQYYEEEERQRGNFPDRFSGHQFPNYSSELNVNALLLGDSALYLCASSLAWGRQETQYFGPGTRLLVL.

The J gene is TRBJ2-7, the V gene TRBV28; D not certain. The CDR3 is made up of 15 amino acids. CDR1 and CDR2 from the germline V gene are MDHEN and SYDVKM. The V gene lost 3 bases and the J gene lost 0 bases, with 12 bases spanning the gap. CDR3 DNA: TGTGCCAGCAGTTTGAGATCAGGATACTCCTACGAGCAGTACGTC. This codes for CASSLRSGYSYEQYV.

The CDR3, as DNA: TGCGCCAGCAGCCCCCCGGGGCGGGGGCAAGATATAGCTACGCAGTATTTT. Protein product: CASSPPGRGQDIATQYF. This chain uses TRBV4-1 with TRBJ2-3; possibly TRBD2 for D (7 bases). The V end lost 4 bases, the J end lost 8 bases, and 25 bases lay between the germline ends. CDR3 size: 17 residues. Per the germline V gene, CDR1 is MGHRA and CDR2 is YSYEKL.

This clonotype has only a few counts. This chain connects TRBV7-8 to TRBJ1-6, with 11 nucleotides matching TRBD1. This CDR3 region has 16 residues. Germline V gene lookup returns CDR1 SGHVS and CDR2 FQNEAQ. The junction had 6 bases not matched to a gene; V was cut back by 6 bases and J by 5 bases. The CDR3 DNA sequence: TGTGCCAGCAGACACCGGGACAGGGGGAATAATTCACCCCTCCACTTT. Its protein is CASRHRDRGNNSPLHF.